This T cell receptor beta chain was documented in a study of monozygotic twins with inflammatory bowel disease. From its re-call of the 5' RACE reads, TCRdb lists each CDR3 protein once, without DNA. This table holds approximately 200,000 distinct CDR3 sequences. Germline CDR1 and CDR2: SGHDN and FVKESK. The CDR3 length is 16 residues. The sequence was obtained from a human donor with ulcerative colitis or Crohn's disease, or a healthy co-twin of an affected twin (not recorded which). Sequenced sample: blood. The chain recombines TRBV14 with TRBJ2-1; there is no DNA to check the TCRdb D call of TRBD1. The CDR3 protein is CASSQFLGPSSNEQFF.